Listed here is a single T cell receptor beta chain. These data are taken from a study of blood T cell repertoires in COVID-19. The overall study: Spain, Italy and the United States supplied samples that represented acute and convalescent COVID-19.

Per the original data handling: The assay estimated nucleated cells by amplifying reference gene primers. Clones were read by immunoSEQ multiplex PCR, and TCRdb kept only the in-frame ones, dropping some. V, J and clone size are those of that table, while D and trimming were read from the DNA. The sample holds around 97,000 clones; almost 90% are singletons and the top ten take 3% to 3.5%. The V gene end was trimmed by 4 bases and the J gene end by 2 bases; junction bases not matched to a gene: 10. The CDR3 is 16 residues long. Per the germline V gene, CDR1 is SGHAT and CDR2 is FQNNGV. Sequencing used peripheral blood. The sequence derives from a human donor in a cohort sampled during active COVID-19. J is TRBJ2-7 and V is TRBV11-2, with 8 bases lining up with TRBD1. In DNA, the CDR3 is TGTGCCAGCAGCTCAGCCGGGACAGGACTTCCCTACGAGCAGTACTTC. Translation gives CASSSAGTGLPYEQYF.